The TCR beta chain under discussion was sequenced for a study of blood T cell repertoires in COVID-19. Overall study: T cells, B-cell-depleted T cells, or PBMCs provided the cDNA or gDNA that served as material.

The CDR3 is 18 residues long. CDR1 is SGHDN and CDR2 is FVKESK in the germline V gene. V lost 0 bases to trimming and J lost 5 bases; unmatched junction nucleotides: 9. Original handling: Amplification with reference gene primers provided the estimates of nucleated cell counts. Assay used: immunoSEQ multiplex PCR; TCRdb lists only in-frame clones, some missing. The DNA was the basis for D and trimming; V, J and clone size are from that table. The table records around 73,000 clones, approximately 83% of them present only once. The chain uses TRBV14 and TRBJ2-1; TRBD2 matches at 11 bases. The clonotype comes from a human donor in a cohort sampled during active COVID-19. The sample was peripheral blood. The CDR3 region is CASSQDGTTSGGNNEQFF. CDR3 sequence (DNA): TGTGCCAGCAGCCAAGATGGGACAACTAGCGGGGGAAACAATGAGCAGTTCTTC.